This TCR beta chain was profiled in a study of cytomegalovirus exposure and HLA in healthy donors listed by TCRdb under 2017. For the study in its entirety: An earlier analysis of approximately 550 of the donors reported about 250 Gb of sequence data and 120 million or so unique TCR beta sequences from some 180 million T cells. The later analysis used no new phenotypic data to find candidate immune exposures, relying instead on TCR beta sequences and their occurrence across donors. Using immunosequencing, the study profiled T cell repertoires from approximately 700 subjects and related those repertoires to cytomegalovirus serostatus. An earlier analysis of some 500 of the donors used high-throughput TCR beta sequencing to judge whether each TCR beta V gene segment behaved as functional or pseudogenic. Both class I and class II loci were covered by HLA typing, at four-digit resolution. The study was designed to test whether signatures of past pathogen exposure could be identified by cataloging public T cell receptors. A later analysis re-examined previously published TCR beta repertoires from about 670 donors and added high-resolution HLA genotyping to investigate patterns of TCR occurrence. In a later genetic analysis, genome-wide SNP genotypes for about 55% of the roughly 670 donors were used, and that subset was treated as a discovery cohort. Of the 300 to 500 genotyped donors, 75% to 85% were placed in the genetic ancestry cluster associated with self-reported Caucasian donors. Roughly 5 DR-DQ haplotypes were handled as single units for association and clustering, since linkage in the cohort was strong. On average, 235,054 unique TCR beta nucleotide sequences were sequenced per donor among 398 genotyped donors of the cohort, with 15% to 20% of those sequences being non-productive. Typing coverage differed by locus: A, B, C, DRB1 and DQB1 were typed in roughly 620-640 donors, DQA1 in about 560, DPA1 in 606, and DPB1 in 450 to 490. All discovery cohort repertoires had been generated on a single sequencing platform. An early release that covered approximately 600 HLA-typed donors contained around 300 gigabases of sequencing data and about 84 million unique TCR sequences. Alongside the repertoire data, information on donor age, sex, ethnicity and CMV serostatus was compiled. Along with the roughly 700-subject first cohort, a separate validation cohort of about 110 different subjects was used. To predict cytomegalovirus infection status, the study brought together high-throughput TCR immunosequencing, statistical association of individual TCRs with disease status, and machine learning.

Broader findings and caveats from the paper: Correlated functional status among segregating V segments might reflect linkage disequilibrium, but an unknown experimental factor could not be ruled out. A later analysis found that most CMV-associated TCR beta chains appeared HLA-restricted, with HLA associations seemingly driven largely by CMV exposure. In an earlier analysis of a few hundred of the donors, most TCR beta V segments were observed in productive rearrangements about 87% or about 30% of the time, broadly matching IMGT annotations. In a later analysis, HLA-associated TCR beta chains showed more clonal expansion and lower generation probabilities than non-associated chains that were equally common. In a later analysis, several top co-occurrence clusters were reported to appear linked to parvovirus B19, influenza, CMV and Epstein-Barr virus. Most TCR sequences were seen in very few donors, while some public TCRs were found in many individuals. CMV serostatus was the only immune exposure information available for the cohort. In a later genetic analysis, fewer N-insertions in productive TCRs were reported among donors in an Asian-associated ancestry cluster than the 666-donor mean. A total of 164 TCR beta chains were listed by the study as associated with cytomegalovirus. In a later genetic analysis, a missense DCLRE1C variant was associated with V-gene and J-gene trimming of TCR beta chains, and the association was replicated in an independent cohort. Some IMGT-functional V segments, including TRBV6-2 and TRBV6-3, could not be distinguished by the 87-base-pair reads and were therefore excluded. In vitro tests confirmed that a few of the cytomegalovirus-associated TCR beta chains recognize cytomegalovirus antigens. According to a later analysis, TCR association rates differed among HLA loci, with DRB1 alleles showing the most associated TCRs and HLA-C alleles showing the fewest. A later analysis associated about 17,000 TCR beta sequences with specific HLA alleles at a false discovery rate of 0.05. The classifier was reported to diagnose cytomegalovirus status with high specificity and sensitivity in both the original cohort and the validation cohort. A further reported finding was that TCR beta sequences accurately predicted the HLA-A and HLA-B alleles for most subjects in the first cohort. A group of highly shared sequence variants was considered likely to be a technical artifact of the sequencing pipeline. Roughly uniform sequencing depth across donors was assumed in presence/absence analyses, although this assumption may not hold. Because HLA typing was unavailable for some donors at each locus, only the typed subset was used in association tests. Assigning TCR associations to individual alleles was difficult when HLA alleles, especially DR and DQ, strongly co-occurred. According to the authors, the approach could potentially be generalized to other disease states and immunological phenotypes. This cohort had only TCR beta chains sequenced, and the lack of alpha or paired-chain data limited which features could be detected. Seventeen rarely observed V segments, including chromosome 9 orphons, were excluded from the earlier analysis of approximately 500 of the donors because counts were too low.

The cohort consisted of 650 to 700 healthy bone marrow donors. All cohort members were sampled while nominally healthy, although unrecorded immune exposures were likely present. The donor was CMV seronegative and belonged to the group of 350 to 400 seronegative cohort members. A peripheral blood sample was collected from each donor, and TCR beta sequencing was performed on peripheral blood mononuclear cells. Genomic DNA extraction from the blood cell samples was performed with the Qiagen DNeasy Blood Extraction Kit. Comment on this clone: What this receptor recognizes is not known. No qualities accompany the bases; no much larger clone lies one base away.

Libraries were prepared through the immunoSEQ multiplex PCR assay. A mixture of 60 forward primers for TCR Vbeta segments and 13 reverse primers for TCR Jbeta segments was used in the multiplex PCR. The CDR3 region of rearranged TCR beta genes was amplified from genomic DNA by a multiplex PCR assay. The amplified TCR beta libraries were sequenced on the Illumina HiSeq System as 87-base-pair reads. Concerning the study's data processing: In a later analysis, 77 million or so unique TCR beta chains were counted across the 690 or so repertoires, and around 10 million of these chains were shared by at least two donors. A nearest-neighbor algorithm error-corrected the raw reads and collapsed the reads into unique sequences, merging closely related sequences to remove PCR and sequencing errors. To assign V, D and J gene segments, CDR3 sequences were aligned to IMGT reference sequences. For a sequence to be retained, a match of at least six nucleotides to both a V gene segment and a J gene segment was required. A rearrangement counted as productive if the CDR3 had no stop codons and remained in frame with V and J, and every other rearrangement counted as non-productive. Following IMGT convention, CDR3 was defined as the stretch from the second conserved V-encoded cysteine to the conserved J-encoded phenylalanine. The earlier analysis of around 640 of the donors excluded sequences that lacked an unambiguous match to a single V gene segment. An earlier analysis of 550 to 650 of the donors classified V segments as functional when productive rearrangements were above 56.7% and as segregating when the standard deviation between donors was above 5%. A statistical classification framework was developed to diagnose cytomegalovirus status using the catalog of TCR beta chain sequences. V and J gene assignment, in a later analysis, came from comparing TCR nucleotide sequences with IMGT/GENE-DB human TR gene sequences. A later analysis assigned CDR3 sequences and most-parsimonious VDJ recombination scenarios with the TCRdist pipeline. In a later analysis, every TCR beta chain was defined by the combination of its CDR3 amino acid sequence and its V-gene family, and reads without a unique V-gene family were dropped. A later analysis removed roughly 590 highly shared, low-generation-probability nucleotide sequences to deal with suspected cross-contamination and a sequencing artifact. In a later analysis, a clonal expansion index for each public chain was calculated from normalized within-repertoire ranks of inferred template counts. A later analysis computed generation probabilities with a VDJ recombination model fitted to out-of-frame rearrangements, and checked the results against IGoR. In a later analysis, TCR-TCR, TCR-HLA and TCR-CMV co-occurrence was scored with hypergeometric tests, and a repertoire-size bias correction was applied to TCR pairs. In a later analysis, false discovery rates were estimated by permuting HLA or CMV assignments 20 times. A later analysis grouped co-occurring TCRs with DBSCAN, adding TCRdist sequence similarity when clustering within HLA-allele-positive subsets. Repertoires with fewer than 30,000 or more than 120,000 public chains were left out of co-occurrence clustering, as were four to six repertoires with anomalous nucleotide sharing. This is the immuneACCESS table as TCRdb keeps it, with only in-frame sequences that have V and J called. A part of the clones is gone; compared with another copy, unresolved V genes explain less than half, and the rest is unexplained. V and J calls and clone size are given by that table; D and trimming were obtained from the DNA. The sample data list fewer than 110,000 clones, and over 70% of these were observed just once. About 10% of the sample rests with the top ten.

The CDR3 numbers 13 residues from cysteine through phenylalanine. Only the CDR3 DNA stays, 39 bases, in frame from base 1. The V and J ends are trimmed by 2 bases and 6 bases, leaving 10 bases between them. CDR1 and CDR2 are drawn from the germline V gene: SGHDN, FVKESK. The sequencing input was PBMCs. The sequence links TRBV14 to TRBJ1-2; a tentative D call is TRBD1 (5 bases match). This receptor was taken from a man aged 45-65 years in good health and CMV-seronegative. The DNA is TGTGCCAGCAGCCAACAGGGCAGGAATGGCTACACCTTC. Its protein reads: CASSQQGRNGYTF.